The sequence of this T cell receptor beta chain was determined in a study of T cells in Graves' hyperthyroidism and ophthalmopathy. Patients showing uncontrolled infection, other autoimmune disease, pregnancy or lactation were ineligible. Study conclusions and caveats: Appearing also in blood were most of the thyroid clonotypes expanded above 0.001.

RNA transcripts provided the source from which TCR beta CDR3 regions were amplified. Carried out on the TCR CDR3, a first-round RT-PCR used the HTBI primer set. TCRdb analysed the multiplex PCR reads with MiXCR anew, one entry per CDR3 protein. The sample holds more than 550,000 distinct CDR3 sequences, 17% seen once. CDR3 length: 13 residues. Germline V gene sequence: CDR1 SGHNT, CDR2 YENEEA. In its sample, this clonotype was seen a few times. Its antigen is not known. This likely came from a read error, as a far larger clone is one base away. The origin of this receptor is a man aged 50 to 60 with Graves' hyperthyroidism. V and J are TRBV11-3 and TRBJ1-1; D unclear. Material: blood. The CDR3 nucleotides read TGTGCCAGCAGCTTAAGAAGGAACACTGAAGCTCTCTTT. Translation: CASSLRRNTEALF.